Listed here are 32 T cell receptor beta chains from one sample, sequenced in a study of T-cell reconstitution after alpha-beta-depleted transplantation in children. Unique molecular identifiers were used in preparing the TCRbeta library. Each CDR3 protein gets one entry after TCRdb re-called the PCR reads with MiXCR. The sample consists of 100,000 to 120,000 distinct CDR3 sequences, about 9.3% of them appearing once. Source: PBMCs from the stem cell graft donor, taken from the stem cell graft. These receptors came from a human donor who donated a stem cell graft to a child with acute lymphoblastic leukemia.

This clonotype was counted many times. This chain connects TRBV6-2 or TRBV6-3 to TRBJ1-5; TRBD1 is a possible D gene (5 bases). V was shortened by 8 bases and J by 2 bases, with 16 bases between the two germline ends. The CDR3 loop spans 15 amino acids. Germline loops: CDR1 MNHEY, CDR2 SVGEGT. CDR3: CASAGGSEGNQPQHF. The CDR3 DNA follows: TGTGCCAGCGCGGGGGGTTCGGAGGGCAATCAGCCCCAGCATTTT.

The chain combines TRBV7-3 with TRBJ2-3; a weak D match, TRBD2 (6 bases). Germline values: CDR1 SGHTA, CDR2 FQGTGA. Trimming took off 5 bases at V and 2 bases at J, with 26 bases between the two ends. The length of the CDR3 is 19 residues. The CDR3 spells CASSLDPPTGGTFTDTQYF. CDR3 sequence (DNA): TGTGCCAGCAGCCTCGACCCCCCTACCGGCGGGACCTTCACAGATACGCAGTATTTT.

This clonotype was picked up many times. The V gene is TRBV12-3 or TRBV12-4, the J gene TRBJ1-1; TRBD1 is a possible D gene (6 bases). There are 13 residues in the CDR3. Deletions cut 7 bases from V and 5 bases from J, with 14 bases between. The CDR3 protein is CASTRGGSTEAFF. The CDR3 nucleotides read TGTGCCAGCACCCGAGGGGGTTCAACTGAAGCTTTCTTT.

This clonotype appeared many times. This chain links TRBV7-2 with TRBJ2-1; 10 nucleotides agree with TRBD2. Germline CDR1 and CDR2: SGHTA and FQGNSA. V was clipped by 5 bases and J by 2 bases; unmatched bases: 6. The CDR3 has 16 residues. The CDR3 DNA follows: TGTGCCAGCAGCCGAGAGGGGACTAGCGCCTACAATGAGCAGTTCTTC. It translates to CASSREGTSAYNEQFF.

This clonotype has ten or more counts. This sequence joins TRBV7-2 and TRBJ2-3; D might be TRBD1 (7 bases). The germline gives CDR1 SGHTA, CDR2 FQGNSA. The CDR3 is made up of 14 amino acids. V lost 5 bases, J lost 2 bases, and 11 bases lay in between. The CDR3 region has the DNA TGTGCCAGCAGCGCGGGACAGAACACAGATACGCAGTATTTT. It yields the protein CASSAGQNTDTQYF.

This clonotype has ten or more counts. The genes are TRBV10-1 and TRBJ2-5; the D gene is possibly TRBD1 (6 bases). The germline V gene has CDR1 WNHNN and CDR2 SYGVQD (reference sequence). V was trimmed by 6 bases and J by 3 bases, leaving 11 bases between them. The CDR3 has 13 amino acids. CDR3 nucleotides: TGCGCCAGCAGCAAGGGACACGAAGAGACCCAGTACTTC. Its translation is CASSKGHEETQYF.

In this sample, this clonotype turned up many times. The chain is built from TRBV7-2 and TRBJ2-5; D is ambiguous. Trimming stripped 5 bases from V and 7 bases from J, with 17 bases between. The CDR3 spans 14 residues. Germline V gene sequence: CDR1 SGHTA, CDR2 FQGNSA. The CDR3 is CASSPYGVETTQYF. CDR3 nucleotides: TGTGCCAGCAGCCCGTACGGCGTGGAGACGACCCAGTACTTC.

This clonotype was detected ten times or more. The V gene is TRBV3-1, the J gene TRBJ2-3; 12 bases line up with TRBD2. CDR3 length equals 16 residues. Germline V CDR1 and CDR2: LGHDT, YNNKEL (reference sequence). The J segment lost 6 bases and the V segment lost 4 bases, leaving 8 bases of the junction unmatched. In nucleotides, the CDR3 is TGTGCCAGCAGCCCGGGACTAGCGGGTTTTTTGGATACGCAGTATTTT. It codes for CASSPGLAGFLDTQYF.

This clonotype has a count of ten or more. CDR3 in DNA: TGTGCCAGCAGCATGTGGACAGGGGCAAACACCGGGGAGCTGTTTTTT. Its translation: CASSMWTGANTGELFF. The chain combines TRBV9 with TRBJ2-2, with TRBD1 matching over 9 bases. CDR1 is SGDLS and CDR2 is YYNGEE in the germline V gene. The CDR3 has 16 residues. J gave up 2 bases and V 4 bases, and 6 bases lay outside the gene matches.

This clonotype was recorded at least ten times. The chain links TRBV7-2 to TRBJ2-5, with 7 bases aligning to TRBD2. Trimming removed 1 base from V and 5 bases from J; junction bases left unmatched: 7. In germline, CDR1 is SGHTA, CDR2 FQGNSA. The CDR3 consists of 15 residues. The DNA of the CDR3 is TGTGCCAGCAGCTTAGGGGGGGGAGTCCGGGAGACCCAGTACTTC. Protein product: CASSLGGGVRETQYF.

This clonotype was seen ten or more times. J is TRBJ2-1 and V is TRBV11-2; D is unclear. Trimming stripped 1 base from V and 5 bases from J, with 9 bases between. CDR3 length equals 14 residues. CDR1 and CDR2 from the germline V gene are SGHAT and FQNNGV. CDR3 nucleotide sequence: TGTGCCAGCAGCTTAGGACGGGCCAACAATGAGCAGTTCTTC. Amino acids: CASSLGRANNEQFF.

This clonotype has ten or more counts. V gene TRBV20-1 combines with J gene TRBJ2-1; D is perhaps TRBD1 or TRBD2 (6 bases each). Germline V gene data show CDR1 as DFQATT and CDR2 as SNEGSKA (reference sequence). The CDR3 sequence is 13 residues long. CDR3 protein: CRVRGDNHNEQFF. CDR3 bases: TGCAGGGTGAGGGGGGACAACCACAATGAGCAGTTCTTC.

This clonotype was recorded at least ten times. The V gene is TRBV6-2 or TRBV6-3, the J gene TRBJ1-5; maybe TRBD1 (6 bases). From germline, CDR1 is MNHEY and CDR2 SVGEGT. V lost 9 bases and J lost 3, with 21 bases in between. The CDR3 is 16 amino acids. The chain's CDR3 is CASKLDSAIPNQPQHF. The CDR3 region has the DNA TGTGCCAGTAAACTGGACAGCGCAATTCCCAATCAGCCCCAGCATTTT.

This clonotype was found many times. CDR3 bases: TGTGCCTGGAGTGTACTATTTGAAGCTTTCTTT. It specifies CAWSVLFEAFF. The gene calls are TRBV30 and TRBJ1-1; the D is unclear. V was trimmed by 0 bases and J by 7 bases, leaving 6 bases between them. The CDR3 length is 11 residues. Germline CDR1 is GTSNPN and CDR2 is SVGIG (reference sequence).

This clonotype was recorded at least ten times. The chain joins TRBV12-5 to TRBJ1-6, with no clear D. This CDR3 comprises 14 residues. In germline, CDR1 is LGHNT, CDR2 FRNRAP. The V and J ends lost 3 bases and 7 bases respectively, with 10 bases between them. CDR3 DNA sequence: TGTGCTAGTGGTTTAACCCACCAAAATTCACCCCTCCACTTT. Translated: CASGLTHQNSPLHF. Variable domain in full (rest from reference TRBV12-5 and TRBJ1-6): DARVTQTPRHKVTEMGQEVTMRCQPILGHNTVFWYRQTMMQGLELLAYFRNRAPLDDSGMPKDRFSAEMPDATLATLKIQPSEPRDSAVYFCASGLTHQNSPLHFGNGTRLTVT.

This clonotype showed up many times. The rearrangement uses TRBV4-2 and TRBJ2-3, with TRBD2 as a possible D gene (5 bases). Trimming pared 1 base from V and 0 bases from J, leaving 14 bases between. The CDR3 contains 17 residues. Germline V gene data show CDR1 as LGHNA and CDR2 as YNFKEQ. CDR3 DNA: TGTGCCAGCAGCCAAGGACGGACTGGTACTAGCACAGATACGCAGTATTTT. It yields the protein CASSQGRTGTSTDTQYF.

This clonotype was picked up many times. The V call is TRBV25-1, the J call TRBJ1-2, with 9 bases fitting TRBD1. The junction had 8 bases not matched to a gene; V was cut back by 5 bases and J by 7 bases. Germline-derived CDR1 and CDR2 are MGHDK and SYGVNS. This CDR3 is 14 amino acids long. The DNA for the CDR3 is TGTGCCAGCAGTACCGGGACAGGGTATTCTGGCTACACCTTC. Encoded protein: CASSTGTGYSGYTF.

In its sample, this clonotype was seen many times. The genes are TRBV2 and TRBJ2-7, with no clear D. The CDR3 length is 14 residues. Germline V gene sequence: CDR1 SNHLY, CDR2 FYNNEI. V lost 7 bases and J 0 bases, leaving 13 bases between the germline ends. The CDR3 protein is CASIGRQSSYEQYF. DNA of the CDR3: TGTGCCAGCATCGGTCGGCAGAGCTCCTACGAGCAGTACTTC.

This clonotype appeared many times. Here the CDR3 reads CASSGGTQYF. The DNA for the CDR3 is TGTGCCAGCAGTGGGGGGACCCAGTACTTC. The V call is TRBV12-3 or TRBV12-4, the J call TRBJ2-5; D may match TRBD1 or TRBD2 (5 bases each). This CDR3 comprises 10 residues. V lost 5 bases, J lost 7 bases, and 5 bases lay in between.

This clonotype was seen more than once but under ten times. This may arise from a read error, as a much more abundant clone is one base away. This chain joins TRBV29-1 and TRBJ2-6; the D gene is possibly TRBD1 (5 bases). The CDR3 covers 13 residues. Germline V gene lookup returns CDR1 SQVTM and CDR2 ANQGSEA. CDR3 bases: TGCAGCGTTGCGGGCTCTGGGGCCAACGGCCTGACTTTC. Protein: CSVAGSGANGLTF.

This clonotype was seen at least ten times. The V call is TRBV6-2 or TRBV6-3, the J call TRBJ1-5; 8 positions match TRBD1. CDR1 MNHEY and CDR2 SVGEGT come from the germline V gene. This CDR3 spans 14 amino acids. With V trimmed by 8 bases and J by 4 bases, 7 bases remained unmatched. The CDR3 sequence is CASHDRGRNQPQHF. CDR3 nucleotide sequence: TGTGCCAGCCATGACAGGGGTCGGAATCAGCCCCAGCATTTT.

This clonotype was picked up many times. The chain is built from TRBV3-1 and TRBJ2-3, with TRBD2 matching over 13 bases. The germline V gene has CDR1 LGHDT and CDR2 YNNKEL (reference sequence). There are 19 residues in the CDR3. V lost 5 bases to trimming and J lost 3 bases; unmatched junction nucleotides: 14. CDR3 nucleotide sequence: TGTGCCAGCAGCTCCAAGTGGACTAGCGGGGGAAGGGGTACAGATACGCAGTATTTT. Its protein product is CASSSKWTSGGRGTDTQYF.

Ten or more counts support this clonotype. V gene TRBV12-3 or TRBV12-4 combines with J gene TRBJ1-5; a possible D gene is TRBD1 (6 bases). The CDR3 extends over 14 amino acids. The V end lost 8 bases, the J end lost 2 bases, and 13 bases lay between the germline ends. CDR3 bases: TGTGCCAGCGGGACACGGGATGGCAATCAGCCCCAGCATTTT. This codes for CASGTRDGNQPQHF.

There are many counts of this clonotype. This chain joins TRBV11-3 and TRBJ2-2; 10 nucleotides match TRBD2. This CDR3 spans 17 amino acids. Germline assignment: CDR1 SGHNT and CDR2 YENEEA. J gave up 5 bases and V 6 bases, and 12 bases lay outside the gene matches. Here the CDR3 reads CASRKDSGRAGTGELFF. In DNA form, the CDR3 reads TGTGCCAGCAGAAAGGACAGCGGGAGGGCAGGAACCGGGGAGCTGTTTTTT.

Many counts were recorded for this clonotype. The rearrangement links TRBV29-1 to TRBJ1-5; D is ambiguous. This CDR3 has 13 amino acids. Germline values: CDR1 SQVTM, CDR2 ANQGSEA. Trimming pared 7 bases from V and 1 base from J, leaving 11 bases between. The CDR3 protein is CSALSESNQPQHF. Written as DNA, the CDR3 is TGCAGCGCCTTGTCGGAGAGCAATCAGCCCCAGCATTTT.

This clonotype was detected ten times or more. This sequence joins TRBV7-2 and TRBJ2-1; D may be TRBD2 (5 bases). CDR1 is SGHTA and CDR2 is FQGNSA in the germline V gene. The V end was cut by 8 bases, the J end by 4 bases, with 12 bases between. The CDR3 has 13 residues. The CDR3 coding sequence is TGTGCCAGCTTACCCCCGGGGTACAATGAGCAGTTCTTC. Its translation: CASLPPGYNEQFF.

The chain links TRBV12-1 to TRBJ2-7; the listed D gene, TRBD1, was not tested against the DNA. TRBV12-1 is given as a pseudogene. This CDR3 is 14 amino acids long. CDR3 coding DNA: TGTGCCAGCGGCTCCGGGCCAGGGAACTACGAGCAGTACTTC. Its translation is CASGSGPGNYEQYF.

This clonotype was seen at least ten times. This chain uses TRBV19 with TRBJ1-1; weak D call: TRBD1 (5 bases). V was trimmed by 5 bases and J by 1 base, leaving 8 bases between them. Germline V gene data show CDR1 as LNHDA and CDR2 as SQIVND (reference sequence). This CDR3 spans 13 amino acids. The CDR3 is CASSYGGNTEAFF. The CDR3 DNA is TGTGCCAGTAGTTACGGGGGGAACACTGAAGCTTTCTTT.

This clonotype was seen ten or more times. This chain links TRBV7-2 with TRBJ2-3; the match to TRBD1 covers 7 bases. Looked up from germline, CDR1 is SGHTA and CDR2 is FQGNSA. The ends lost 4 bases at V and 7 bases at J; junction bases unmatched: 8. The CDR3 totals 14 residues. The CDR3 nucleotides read TGTGCCAGCAGCTACAGGGGATCCTTTTATACGCAGTATTTT. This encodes CASSYRGSFYTQYF.

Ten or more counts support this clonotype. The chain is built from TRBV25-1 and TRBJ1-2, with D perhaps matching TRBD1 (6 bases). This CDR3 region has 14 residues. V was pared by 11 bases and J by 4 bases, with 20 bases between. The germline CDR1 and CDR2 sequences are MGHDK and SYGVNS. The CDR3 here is CAEALRGVVYGYTF. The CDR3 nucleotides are TGTGCCGAAGCGTTAAGGGGGGTAGTCTATGGCTACACCTTC.

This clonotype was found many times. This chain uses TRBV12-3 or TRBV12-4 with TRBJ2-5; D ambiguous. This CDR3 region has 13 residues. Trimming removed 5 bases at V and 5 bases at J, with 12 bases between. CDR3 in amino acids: CASSPQIWETQYF. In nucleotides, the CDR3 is TGTGCCAGCAGTCCCCAGATTTGGGAGACCCAGTACTTC.

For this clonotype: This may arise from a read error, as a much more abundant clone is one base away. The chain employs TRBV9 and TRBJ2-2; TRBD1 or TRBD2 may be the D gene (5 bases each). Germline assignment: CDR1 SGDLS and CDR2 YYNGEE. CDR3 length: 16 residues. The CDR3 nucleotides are TGTGCCAGCAGCGTAGCCGGGACGGCGAACACCAGGGAGCTGTTTTTT. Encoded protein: CASSVAGTANTRELFF.